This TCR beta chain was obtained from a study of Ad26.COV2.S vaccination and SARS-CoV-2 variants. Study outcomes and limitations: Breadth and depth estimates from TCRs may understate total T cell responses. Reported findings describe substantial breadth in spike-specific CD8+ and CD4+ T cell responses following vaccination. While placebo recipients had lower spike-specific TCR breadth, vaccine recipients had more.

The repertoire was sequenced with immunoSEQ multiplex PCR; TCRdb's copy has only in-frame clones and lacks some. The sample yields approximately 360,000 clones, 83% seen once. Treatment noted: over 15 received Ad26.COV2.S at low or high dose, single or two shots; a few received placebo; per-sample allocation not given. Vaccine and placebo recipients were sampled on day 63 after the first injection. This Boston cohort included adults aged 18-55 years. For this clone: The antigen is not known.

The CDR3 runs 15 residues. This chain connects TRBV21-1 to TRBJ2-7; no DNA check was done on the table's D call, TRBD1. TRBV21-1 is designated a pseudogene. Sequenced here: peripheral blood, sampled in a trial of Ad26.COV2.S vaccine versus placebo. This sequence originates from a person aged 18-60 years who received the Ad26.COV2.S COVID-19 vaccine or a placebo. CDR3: CASSKGRQATYEQYF. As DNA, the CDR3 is TGTGCCAGCAGCAAAGGGAGACAGGCAACCTACGAGCAGTACTTC.